The 12 T cell receptor beta chains below all came from one sample that was sequenced in a study of T-cell reconstitution after alpha-beta-depleted transplantation in children listed by TCRdb under 2016. The treatment or condition label for this specimen denotes: allogeneic hematopoietic cell transplantation with graft depleted of TCRalphabeta T cells and CD19 B cells. The library was prepared using PCR. TCRdb lists the instrument as Illumina HiSeq 2500. TCR library preparation used molecular barcoding, with unique molecular identifiers applied to normalize quantification of the TCRbeta repertoire. The public reads were reprocessed in TCRdb via fastp at Q25 and MiXCR, keeping in-frame beta chains. Here each entry gathers all rows of one CDR3 protein and keeps the most common genes and DNA. Present in this sample are 450,000 to 700,000 distinct CDR3 sequences, roughly 30% of which were seen just once. Clones ranked in the top ten supply about 35% of the sample.

The sequencing used PBMCs, collected before TCRalphabeta/CD19-depleted stem cell transplant. These receptors were obtained from a boy less than two years old with Wiskott-Aldrich syndrome, due to receive a stem cell transplant.

This clonotype was detected a few times. The rearrangement uses TRBV5-1 and TRBJ2-1, with 10 bases matching TRBD2. V was clipped by 0 bases and J by 10 bases; unmatched bases: 7. The CDR3 is made up of 15 amino acids. Germline V lookup: CDR1 SGHRS, CDR2 YFSETQ. CDR3 residues: CASSLVASGRSEQFF. In DNA, the CDR3 is TGCGCCAGCAGCTTGGTGGCTAGCGGGAGAAGCGAGCAGTTCTTC. The variable domain in full, with the rest retrieved from reference TRBV5-1 and TRBJ2-1, is KAGVTQTPRYLIKTRGQQVTLSCSPISGHRSVSWYQQTPGQGLQFLFEYFSETQRNKGNFPGRFSGRQFSNSRSEMNVSTLELGDSALYLCASSLVASGRSEQFFGPGTRLTVL.

This clonotype appeared a single time. The J gene is TRBJ2-5, the V gene TRBV4-1; 12 nucleotides agree with TRBD2. CDR3 length: 19 amino acids. CDR1 is MGHRA and CDR2 is YSYEKL in the germline V gene. Trimming removed 5 bases from V and 1 base from J; junction bases left unmatched: 14. In nucleotides, the CDR3 is TGCGCCAGCAGCGGACGTTCGGCTAGCGGGGGGGGGAGCCAAGAGACCCAGTACTTC. This translates into CASSGRSASGGGSQETQYF.

This chain connects TRBV5-1 to TRBJ2-7; 7 bases align to TRBD1. V shed 3 bases and J 2 bases; nucleotides not matched to a gene: 17. In germline, CDR1 is SGHRS, CDR2 YFSETQ. This CDR3 spans 18 amino acids. The CDR3 reads CASSWGARDRVATYEQYF. For the CDR3, the DNA is TGCGCCAGCAGCTGGGGCGCACGTGACAGGGTAGCAACCTACGAGCAGTACTTC.

This chain links TRBV10-3 with TRBJ2-5; 9 bases are shared with TRBD1. The CDR3 spans 14 residues. The V gene's germline CDR1 is ENHRY and CDR2 SYGVKD. The J segment lost 2 bases and the V segment lost 6 bases, leaving 4 bases of the junction unmatched. As DNA, the CDR3 is TGTGCCATCAGAGGACAGGGGAGACAAGAGACCCAGTACTTC. It yields the protein CAIRGQGRQETQYF.

The V and J genes are TRBV5-1 and TRBJ2-1; the match to TRBD2 covers 9 bases. The length of the CDR3 is 17 residues. Losses at the gene ends were 0 bases for V and 4 bases for J; bases not matched to a gene: 8. CDR1 and CDR2 (germline): SGHRS, YFSETQ. The DNA for the CDR3 is TGCGCCAGCAGCTTGGGAGGGACTAGCCCCTCGTACAATGAGCAGTTCTTC. Translated: CASSLGGTSPSYNEQFF.

This clonotype was found a few times. J is TRBJ2-3 and V is TRBV7-2; 8 bases line up with TRBD2. CDR1 is SGHTA and CDR2 is FQGNSA in the germline V gene. V gave up 5 bases and J gave up 3 bases; unmatched junction bases: 7. The CDR3 covers 15 residues. The chain's CDR3 is CASSTAGVRTDTQYF. For the CDR3, the DNA is TGTGCCAGCAGCACAGCGGGAGTTAGAACAGATACGCAGTATTTT.

This clonotype turned up a few times. This sequence joins TRBV4-2 and TRBJ1-2; D may be TRBD1 (5 bases). CDR3 length equals 15 residues. The V gene lost 0 bases and the J gene lost 2 bases, with 10 bases spanning the gap. Per the germline V gene, CDR1 is LGHNA and CDR2 is YNFKEQ. In DNA form, the CDR3 reads TGTGCCAGCAGCCAAGATGAAGGGGTAAACTATGGCTACACCTTC. Its translation is CASSQDEGVNYGYTF.

This clonotype has just a few counts. This rearrangement joins TRBV20-1 to TRBJ2-7; maybe TRBD1 (5 bases). The V end was cut by 3 bases, the J end by 0 bases, with 12 bases between. This CDR3 spans 14 amino acids. Germline CDR1 DFQATT, CDR2 SNEGSKA (reference sequence). The CDR3 protein is CSASRPTASYEQYF. CDR3 coding DNA: TGCAGTGCTAGCCGCCCGACAGCCTCCTACGAGCAGTACTTC.

The gene calls are TRBV5-5 and TRBJ2-7; no firm D call. CDR3 size: 14 residues. Deletions cut 0 bases from V and 8 bases from J, with 15 bases between. Germline V gene lookup returns CDR1 SGHKS and CDR2 YYEKEE (reference sequence). The CDR3 coding sequence is TGTGCCAGCAGCTTGGGTCTCCTGGCTACGCAGCAGTACTTC. It encodes CASSLGLLATQQYF.

The rearrangement joins TRBV7-9 to TRBJ2-1, with 8 bases that match TRBD2. The trim removed 4 bases at V and 8 bases at J, leaving 4 bases unmatched. This CDR3 spans 13 amino acids. Germline assignment: CDR1 SEHNR and CDR2 FQNEAQ (reference sequence). The CDR3 bases are TGTGCCAGCAGCTACGAAGCGGGAGATGAGCAGTTCTTC. This sequence encodes CASSYEAGDEQFF. Based on the CDR3 plus reference TRBV7-9 and TRBJ2-1, the full variable domain is DTGVSQNPRHKITKRGQNVTFRCDPISEHNRLYWYRQTLGQGPEFLTYFQNEAQLEKSRLLSDRFSAERPKGSFSTLEIQRTEQGDSAMYLCASSYEAGDEQFFGPGTRLTVL.

This chain links TRBV5-1 with TRBJ2-5, with D possibly matching TRBD1 (5 bases). The CDR3 has 14 residues. Germline values: CDR1 SGHRS, CDR2 YFSETQ. Between the trimmed V and J ends, which lost 4 bases and 9 bases, there was a span of 19 bases. This CDR3 reads CASSIQVRQGAQYF. The CDR3 region has the DNA TGCGCCAGCAGCATACAGGTTCGGCAAGGGGCCCAGTACTTC.

The V gene is TRBV4-2, the J gene TRBJ1-1; no clear D gene. The CDR3 length is 13 residues. Germline assignment: CDR1 LGHNA and CDR2 YNFKEQ. V dropped 1 base and J dropped 3 bases, with 6 bases sitting between them. The CDR3 protein is CASSQALHTEAFF. As DNA, the CDR3 is TGTGCCAGCAGCCAAGCCTTGCACACTGAAGCTTTCTTT.